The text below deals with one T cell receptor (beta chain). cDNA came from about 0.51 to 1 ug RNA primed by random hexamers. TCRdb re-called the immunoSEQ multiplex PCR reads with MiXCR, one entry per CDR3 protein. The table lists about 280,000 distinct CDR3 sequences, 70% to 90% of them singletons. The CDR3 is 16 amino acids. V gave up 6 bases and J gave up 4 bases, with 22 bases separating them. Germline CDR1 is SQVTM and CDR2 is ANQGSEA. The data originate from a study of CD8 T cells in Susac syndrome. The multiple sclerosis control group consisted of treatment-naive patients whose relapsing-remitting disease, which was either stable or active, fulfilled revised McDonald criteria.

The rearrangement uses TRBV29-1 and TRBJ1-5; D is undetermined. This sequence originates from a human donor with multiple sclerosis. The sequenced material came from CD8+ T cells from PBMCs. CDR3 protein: CSVGDGQQTINQPQHF. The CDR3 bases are TGCAGCGTGGGAGATGGGCAACAGACAATTAATCAGCCCCAGCATTTT.